This T cell receptor beta chain was profiled in a study of T cells in localized non-small cell lung cancer. In regard to this clone: Its matching antigen is unknown.

Clones were read by immunoSEQ multiplex PCR, and TCRdb kept only the in-frame ones, dropping some. This sample has 45,000 or so clones, with 80% to 85% found just once. Trimming left V 5 bases short and J 0 bases short, with 10 bases between. CDR1 and CDR2 (germline): MRHNA, SNTAGT. The CDR3 has 14 amino acids. General observations from the study: Tumor showed lower T cell clonality than uninvolved adjacent lung, where it was highest. Increased T cell density in blood showed an association with longer overall survival.

The TCR sequence derives from a man aged 35-69 years with stage III lung adenocarcinoma. The sample in question was peripheral blood mononuclear cells, obtained before any cancer treatment. The rearrangement uses TRBV6-4 and TRBJ1-1, with D perhaps matching TRBD1 (5 bases). The CDR3 here is CASSPEGMNTEAFF. The CDR3 DNA follows: TGTGCCAGCAGTCCGGAGGGGATGAACACTGAAGCTTTCTTT.